Below, 9 T cell receptor beta chains from the same sample are listed, as sequenced in a study of cytomegalovirus exposure and HLA in healthy donors. TCRdb's table, derived via immunoSEQ multiplex PCR, lists solely in-frame clones and lacks some. The sample holds 350,000 or so clones, 75% to 90% seen once. Sequences were obtained from PBMCs. These receptors came from a woman between 18 and 30 years old in good health and CMV-seronegative.

This clone came up a few times. This chain joins TRBV6-5 and TRBJ1-1, with 8 bases matching TRBD1. Germline CDR1 reads MNHEY; CDR2 reads SVGAGI. Trimming removed 0 bases from V and 0 bases from J; junction bases left unmatched: 3. This CDR3 is 16 amino acids long. This CDR3 reads CASSYSTGQVNTEAFF. Written as DNA, the CDR3 is TGTGCCAGCAGTTACTCGACGGGACAGGTGAACACTGAAGCTTTCTTT.

The chain carries TRBV4-3 and TRBJ2-1; 7 bases match TRBD2. V trimming: 3 bases; J trimming: 8 bases; junction bases outside the gene matches: 7. The CDR3 is 14 amino acids. Germline V lookup: CDR1 LGHNA, CDR2 YSLEER. The CDR3 coding sequence is TGCGCCAGCAGCCATACGACCCGGGGGGATGAGCAGTTCTTC. This translates into CASSHTTRGDEQFF.

V and J are TRBV27 and TRBJ2-7; TRBD1 matches at 12 bases. V shed 6 bases, J shed 6 bases, and the junction held 6 bases outside the gene matches. This CDR3 contains 14 residues. Germline V lookup: CDR1 MNHEY, CDR2 SMNVEV (reference sequence). This CDR3 is CASSHRDRGREQYF. The CDR3 DNA reads TGTGCCAGCAGCCATAGGGACAGGGGGCGCGAGCAGTACTTC.

This chain joins TRBV15 and TRBJ2-7; D gene unclear. The CDR3 length is 16 residues. Deletions cut 0 bases from V and 7 bases from J, with 19 bases between. Germline V gene sequence: CDR1 LNHNV, CDR2 YYDKDF (reference sequence). In nucleotides, the CDR3 is TGTGCCACCAGCAGAGATATCGGTAGCAACCACCCTGAGCAGTACTTC. Its translation is CATSRDIGSNHPEQYF.

This clone was detected a few times. The chain has TRBV6-5 and TRBJ2-7; 11 bases fit TRBD2. The germline CDR1 and CDR2 sequences are MNHEY and SVGAGI. This CDR3 spans 15 amino acids. Trimming cost V 6 bases and J 5 bases; bases outside gene matches: 9. The CDR3 region is CASRNSGRAFHEQYF. CDR3 sequence (DNA): TGTGCCAGCAGGAATAGCGGGAGGGCCTTCCACGAGCAGTACTTC.

The chain links TRBV4-1 to TRBJ1-4; D remains ambiguous. Germline V gene data show CDR1 as MGHRA and CDR2 as YSYEKL. The CDR3 totals 14 residues. Trimming took off 3 bases at V and 8 bases at J, with 13 bases between the two ends. The CDR3 DNA is TGCGCCAGCAGCCACGAGAGGCGGGAAGAAAAACTGTTTTTT. Encoded protein: CASSHERREEKLFF.

This rearrangement joins TRBV9 to TRBJ2-1; D unclear. Between the trimmed V and J ends, which lost 2 bases and 7 bases, there was a span of 10 bases. This CDR3 is built from 13 residues. Germline V lookup: CDR1 SGDLS, CDR2 YYNGEE. CDR3 DNA: TGTGCCAGCAGCGTTGTAGGAGCTAATGAGCAGTTCTTC. It translates to CASSVVGANEQFF.

This clone was found once. Mismatch with germline at one junction end may stem from a read error. The CDR3 loop reads CASSSTGSATNF. DNA of the CDR3: TGCGCCAGCAGCTCCACAGGGTCGGCGACAAACTTC. The chain is built from TRBV5-1 and TRBJ2-5; D perhaps matches TRBD1 (6 bases). This CDR3 has 12 amino acids. CDR1 is SGHRS, CDR2 YFSETQ, per germline.

The V call is TRBV6-5, the J call TRBJ2-7; TRBD2 matches at 12 bases. This CDR3 region has 15 residues. Losses at the gene ends were 6 bases for V and 3 bases for J; bases not matched to a gene: 6. CDR1 and CDR2 (germline): MNHEY, SVGAGI. In DNA form, the CDR3 reads TGTGCCAGCAGCAGGACTAGCGGGATTATCTACGAGCAGTACTTC. This gives the protein CASSRTSGIIYEQYF.